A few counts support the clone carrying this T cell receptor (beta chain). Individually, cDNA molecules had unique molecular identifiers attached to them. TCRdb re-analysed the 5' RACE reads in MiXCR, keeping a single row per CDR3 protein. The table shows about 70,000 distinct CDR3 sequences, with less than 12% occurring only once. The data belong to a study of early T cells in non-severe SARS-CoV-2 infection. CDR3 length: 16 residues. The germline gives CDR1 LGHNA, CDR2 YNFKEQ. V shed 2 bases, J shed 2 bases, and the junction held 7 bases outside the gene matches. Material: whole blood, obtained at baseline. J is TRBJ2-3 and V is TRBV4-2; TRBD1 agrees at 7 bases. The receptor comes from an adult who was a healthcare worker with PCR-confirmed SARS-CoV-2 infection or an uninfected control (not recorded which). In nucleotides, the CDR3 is TGTGCCAGCAGCCAATCCGGACAGGTGAACACAGATACGCAGTATTTT. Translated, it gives CASSQSGQVNTDTQYF.